Following are 5 T cell receptor beta chains from one sample sequenced in a study of tumor and adjacent non-tumor tissue in lung cancer. The library came from three nested PCR rounds adapted from ARM-PCR protocols. TCRdb reanalysed the multiplex PCR reads using MiXCR and keeps one entry per CDR3 protein. The table shows about 44,000 distinct CDR3 sequences, with around 59% occurring only once. RNA was extracted from bulk tissue without any cell sorting. This non-tumor lung sample came from over 3 cm beyond the tumor edge. The sample taken for sequencing was distant non-tumor lung tissue. These receptors were obtained from a woman aged 70 to 79 with non-small cell lung cancer.

In its sample, this clonotype was seen many times. This chain uses TRBV5-1 with TRBJ2-1, with D uncertain. V lost 0 bases and J lost 5, with 12 bases in between. Germline V CDR1 and CDR2: SGHRS, YFSETQ. The CDR3 length is 15 residues. Here the CDR3 reads CASSLDGVGDNEQFF. The CDR3 DNA is TGCGCCAGCAGCTTGGATGGGGTAGGAGACAATGAGCAGTTCTTC.

Note on this clonotype: A much larger clone differs from this one at a single base, so this may be a read error. The rearrangement links TRBV20-1 to TRBJ1-5; 9 bases align to TRBD1. The CDR3 length is 15 residues. Germline loops: CDR1 DFQATT, CDR2 SNEGSKA (reference sequence). This CDR3 is CNASPGQGFHQPQHF. CDR3 nucleotides: TGCAATGCTTCCCCAGGACAGGGGTTTCATCAGCCCCAGCATTTT.

As concerns this clonotype: This CDR3 is missing its conserved last phenylalanine or tryptophan, likely due to a read error. The chain joins TRBV20-1 to TRBJ2-7; 8 bases are a match to TRBD1. The germline gives CDR1 DFQATT, CDR2 SNEGSKA (reference sequence). The CDR3 runs to 15 residues. CDR3 sequence (DNA): TGCAGTGCTAGTCCTGTTAGGCAGGGGGCCTACGCGCAGTACCTC. Translating it yields CSASPVRQGAYAQYL.

As regards this clonotype: Germline is not matched at one junction end, which may reflect a read error. The chain joins TRBV28 to TRBJ1-4; maybe TRBD1 (5 bases). This CDR3 comprises 16 residues. Germline CDR1 is MDHEN and CDR2 is SYDVKM. CDR3 sequence reads: CASSLRAGTTNEKLFF. The CDR3 DNA reads as TGTGCCAGTAGTTTAAGGGCAGGGACAACTAATGAAAAACTGTTTTTT.

In its sample, this clonotype was seen many times. The rearrangement uses TRBV6-5 and TRBJ2-7, with TRBD1 matching over 9 bases. The V gene's germline CDR1 is MNHEY and CDR2 SVGAGI. This CDR3 spans 14 amino acids. V was clipped by 6 bases and J by 3 bases; unmatched bases: 6. CDR3 DNA sequence: TGTGCCAGCAGGACGGGACAGGGAGGCTACGAGCAGTACTTC. It encodes CASRTGQGGYEQYF.